The 21 T cell receptor beta chains reported below all come from one sample, sequenced in a study of T cell clonality in common variable immunodeficiency. Repertoires were generated with immunoSEQ multiplex PCR, while TCRdb's copy carries only in-frame clones and drops some. Sampling found 40,000 to 50,000 clones, none seen once. Source material: peripheral blood mononuclear cells. These TCRs come from a person aged 18 to 69 in good health.

On this clone itself: The read comes to an end 3 residues before the CDR3 does, leaving the germline J gene to fill in the end. This sequence joins TRBV6-2 or TRBV6-3 and TRBJ2-4, with 9 positions matching TRBD1. Germline CDR1 and CDR2: MNHEY and SVGEGT. The CDR3 is 15 amino acids. This chain's CDR3 is CASSYHTGGGPGQYF. The covered CDR3 bases are TGTGCCAGCAGTTACCATACAGGGGGCGGGCCTGGT.

There are many counts of this clone. The read is 3 residues too short to cover the CDR3 end, so that end is filled in from the germline J gene. The chain has TRBV4-1 and TRBJ2-7, with a weak D call TRBD1 (6 bases). Trimming left V 5 bases short and J 3 bases short, with 14 bases between. Germline loops: CDR1 MGHRA, CDR2 YSYEKL. The CDR3 loop spans 14 amino acids. The CDR3 bases that were read are TGCGCCAGCAGCTTTCAGACAGGACTCTACGAG. The encoded protein is CASSFQTGLYE. The entire CDR3 protein reads CASSFQTGLYEQYF.

This clone occurred many times. The read comes to an end 3 residues before the CDR3 does, leaving the germline J gene to fill in the end. This sequence joins TRBV5-1 and TRBJ2-1; D might be TRBD1 (7 bases). The V gene lost 4 bases and the J gene lost 3 bases, with 14 bases spanning the gap. The germline CDR1 and CDR2 sequences are SGHRS and YFSETQ. This CDR3 spans 15 amino acids. The CDR3 bases that were read are TGCGCCAGCAGCCCGGAGGGACAGAACTACAATGAG. It yields the protein CASSPEGQNYNE. The CDR3 in its entirety is CASSPEGQNYNEQFF.

This clone was seen repeatedly, ten times or more. Coverage ceases 3 residues before the CDR3 finishes, and the germline J gene fills in the end. The chain uses TRBV7-6 and TRBJ2-3; D is possibly TRBD1 (6 bases). Germline values: CDR1 SGHVS, CDR2 FNYEAQ. The germline V and J ends were trimmed by 5 bases and 1 base, with 10 bases remaining between them. The CDR3 totals 14 residues. CDR3 protein: CASSRWTGTDTQYF. Partial CDR3 DNA: TGTGCCAGCAGCCGTTGGACAGGCACAGATACG.

At least ten counts were recorded for this clone. The sequence runs out 3 residues before the end of the CDR3; the remainder is reconstructed from the germline J gene. The genes are TRBV2 and TRBJ2-3; the match to TRBD1 covers 8 bases. Germline trimming cut 4 bases from V and 6 bases from J; bases unmatched to any gene: 9. Germline V gene data show CDR1 as SNHLY and CDR2 as FYNNEI. The CDR3 contains 15 residues. CDR3 DNA (partial): TGTGCCAGCAGTGTGGTGGGACAGGTCACGGATACG. Residues: CASSVVGQVTDT. In full, the CDR3 is CASSVVGQVTDTQYF.

This clone was detected many times. The CDR3 protein is CASSVGQGEDYGYTF. Partial CDR3 DNA: TGTGCCAGCAGCGTCGGACAGGGGGAAGACTATGGC. The rearrangement uses TRBV7-6 and TRBJ1-2; 10 bases match TRBD1. The CDR3 end lies 3 residues beyond the end of the read and is filled in from the germline J gene. CDR3 size: 15 residues. Unmatched junction bases numbered 6, after V lost 5 bases and J lost 3 bases. The germline V gene encodes CDR1 SGHVS and CDR2 FNYEAQ.

This clone has ten or more counts. The CDR3 end is not reached by the read, which stops 3 residues before it; the germline J gene fills it in. The chain couples TRBV9 to TRBJ2-3; 10 nucleotides line up with TRBD2. The germline gives CDR1 SGDLS, CDR2 YYNGEE. The length of the CDR3 is 17 residues. With V trimmed by 3 bases and J by 0 bases, 7 bases remained unmatched. CDR3 DNA (partial): TGTGCCAGCAGCGGTAGCGGGGGGTCAGCTAGCACAGATACG. Translating it yields CASSGSGGSASTDT. From start to end, the CDR3 is CASSGSGGSASTDTQYF.

This clone was found a few times. Sequencing ends 3 residues short of the CDR3 end; the germline J gene provides the rest. This sequence joins TRBV19 and TRBJ1-1; TRBD1 agrees at 9 bases. The germline V gene encodes CDR1 LNHDA and CDR2 SQIVND (reference sequence). The CDR3 sequence is 16 residues long. With 7 bases clipped from V and 4 bases from J, the junction kept 13 bases outside the gene matches. The CDR3 DNA, read in part, is TGTGCCAGTACCCCAGGACAGGGGACGGTGGGCACTGAA. Its translation: CASTPGQGTVGTE. Given in full, the CDR3 is CASTPGQGTVGTEAFF.

This clone was recorded many times. The observed sequence ends 3 residues before the CDR3 terminus, with the missing tail filled in from the germline J gene. The rearrangement joins TRBV7-7 to TRBJ2-2; 7 nucleotides match TRBD1. V lost 0 bases to trimming and J lost 6 bases; unmatched junction nucleotides: 4. The CDR3 is 15 residues long. The germline CDR1 and CDR2 sequences are SSHAT and FNYEAQ (reference sequence). The CDR3 DNA, read in part, is TGTGCCAGCAGCTTAGCGAGTCAGGGGGCCGGGGAG. Its protein is CASSLASQGAGE. The CDR3, in full, reads CASSLASQGAGELFF.

Of note for this clone: The read falls 3 residues short of the CDR3 end, and the missing part is taken from the germline J gene. The gene calls are TRBV30 and TRBJ2-3; 8 nucleotides align to TRBD2. V lost 2 bases, J lost 6 bases, and 7 bases stayed unmatched. Per the germline V gene, CDR1 is GTSNPN and CDR2 is SVGIG (reference sequence). The CDR3 spans 14 residues. Partial CDR3 DNA: TGTGCCTGGAGTCTGGCGGGGGGTGGCGATACG. It encodes CAWSLAGGGDT. The full CDR3 protein reads CAWSLAGGGDTQYF.

This clone was picked up many times. The CDR3 end lies 3 residues beyond the end of the read and is filled in from the germline J gene. V usage is TRBV19 and J usage is TRBJ2-6; D unresolved. Trimming took off 3 bases at V and 4 bases at J, with 10 bases between the two ends. The CDR3 consists of 15 residues. The V gene's germline CDR1 is LNHDA and CDR2 SQIVND (reference sequence). The CDR3: CASSMKGFGANVLTF. CDR3 DNA (partial): TGTGCCAGTAGTATGAAGGGTTTCGGGGCCAACGTC.

This clone was detected many times. The DNA ends 3 residues before the CDR3 does, and the rest of the CDR3 is filled in from the germline J gene. V and J are TRBV30 and TRBJ1-3, with D possibly being TRBD1 (5 bases). Germline V gene lookup returns CDR1 GTSNPN and CDR2 SVGIG (reference sequence). The V end was cut by 2 bases, the J end by 3 bases, with 11 bases between. The CDR3 has 14 residues. The part of the CDR3 DNA that was read is TGTGCCTGGAGTATCGACAGTTTTGGAAACACC. Encoded protein: CAWSIDSFGNT. The entire CDR3 reads CAWSIDSFGNTIYF.

This clone was observed many times. The read ends 3 residues early relative to the CDR3; the germline J gene fills the gap. The chain uses TRBV20-1 and TRBJ2-5; D gene uncertain. CDR1 and CDR2 (germline): DFQATT, SNEGSKA (reference sequence). Trimming took off 1 base at V and 0 bases at J, with 15 bases between the two ends. There are 16 residues in the CDR3. The part of the CDR3 DNA that was read is TGCAGTGCTAGAGTTCCGACGGGTTCCCACCAAGAGACC. Translated, it gives CSARVPTGSHQET. The whole CDR3 is CSARVPTGSHQETQYF.

This clone was observed many times. The CDR3 spells CASSGRTDQPQHF. CDR3 DNA (partial): TGTGCCAGCAGCGGTCGGACAGATCAGCCC. The chain uses TRBV7-2 and TRBJ1-5; D possibly corresponds to TRBD1 (6 bases). The read ends 3 residues shy of where the CDR3 ends; the end is completed using the germline J gene. The CDR3 sequence is 13 residues long. Trimming shortened V by 5 bases and J by 5 bases, and 10 bases separated the two germline ends. From germline, CDR1 is SGHTA and CDR2 FQGNSA.

This clone was seen repeatedly, ten times or more. The missing CDR3 end, 3 residues past where the read stops, is filled in from the germline J gene. The chain has TRBV11-2 and TRBJ2-7; 9 nucleotides line up with TRBD1. Per germline, CDR1 SGHAT and CDR2 FQNNGV. This CDR3 is built from 15 residues. V lost 5 bases to trimming and J lost 3 bases; unmatched junction nucleotides: 8. CDR3 DNA (partial): TGTGCCAGCAGCCTAGGACAGGGGCACGGCTACGAG. It codes for CASSLGQGHGYE. The CDR3 in full is CASSLGQGHGYEQYF.

This clone was detected many times. The read halts 3 residues ahead of the CDR3 end, with the missing end drawn from the germline J gene. The chain is built from TRBV30 and TRBJ2-7; the match to TRBD1 covers 7 bases. Per the germline V gene, CDR1 is GTSNPN and CDR2 is SVGIG (reference sequence). V was clipped by 3 bases and J by 0 bases; unmatched bases: 8. This CDR3 spans 15 amino acids. The CDR3 DNA, read in part, is TGTGCCTGGAGACCGACAGGGTCCTCCTCCTACGAG. This codes for CAWRPTGSSSYE. In full, the CDR3 is CAWRPTGSSSYEQYF. The whole variable domain, filled in from reference TRBV30 and TRBJ2-7, reads SQTIHQWPATLVQPVGSPLSLECTVEGTSNPNLYWYRQAAGRGLQLLFYSVGIGQISSEVPQNLSASRPQDRQFILSSKKLLLSDSGFYLCAWRPTGSSSYEQYFGPGTRLTVT.

The sample holds many counts of this clone. The read terminates 3 residues ahead of where the CDR3 ends, so the germline J gene completes it. The chain has TRBV20-1 and TRBJ1-1, with no clear D. V was clipped by 3 bases and J by 5 bases, with 10 bases between them. The CDR3 has 12 amino acids. Germline loops: CDR1 DFQATT, CDR2 SNEGSKA (reference sequence). CDR3 DNA, as far as it was read: TGCAGTGCTAGTTCAGGAAGGACTGAA. Residues: CSASSGRTE. The entire CDR3 protein is CSASSGRTEAFF.

This clone was recorded many times. The sequence runs out 3 residues before the end of the CDR3; the remainder is reconstructed from the germline J gene. The genes are TRBV5-1 and TRBJ1-1; TRBD1 matches at 8 bases. Trimming took 4 bases from V and 5 from J; bases not matched to a gene: 10. CDR1 SGHRS and CDR2 YFSETQ come from the germline V gene. This CDR3 region has 15 residues. CDR3 DNA, as far as it was read: TGCGCCAGCAGCATCCCTGGACAGGGAGCGACTGAA. Its protein is CASSIPGQGATE. The full CDR3 sequence reads CASSIPGQGATEAFF.

In its sample, this clone was seen many times. The read comes to an end 3 residues before the CDR3 does, leaving the germline J gene to fill in the end. This chain connects TRBV5-1 to TRBJ2-3, with TRBD2 matching over 7 bases. CDR3 length: 16 residues. J lost 2 bases, V lost 0 bases, and 6 bases had no gene match. Germline-derived CDR1 and CDR2 are SGHRS and YFSETQ. The CDR3 reads CASSLAGGGTTDTQYF. The covered CDR3 bases are TGCGCCAGCAGCTTGGCCGGCGGGGGTACCACAGATACG. Together with reference TRBV5-1 and TRBJ2-3, the CDR3 gives the full variable domain: KAGVTQTPRYLIKTRGQQVTLSCSPISGHRSVSWYQQTPGQGLQFLFEYFSETQRNKGNFPGRFSGRQFSNSRSEMNVSTLELGDSALYLCASSLAGGGTTDTQYFGPGTRLTVL.

This clone showed up many times. The read ends 3 residues before the CDR3 terminus; that terminus is restored from the germline J gene. The J gene is TRBJ2-1, the V gene TRBV6-1, with a tentative D call TRBD1 (5 bases). CDR1 is MNHNS and CDR2 is SASEGT in the germline V gene. The V gene lost 2 bases and the J gene lost 0 bases, with 14 bases spanning the gap. CDR3 length: 17 residues. The CDR3 loop reads CASSELKGLSSYNEQFF. CDR3 DNA, as far as it was read: TGTGCCAGCAGTGAACTGAAGGGGCTGAGCTCCTACAATGAG.

At least ten counts were recorded for this clone. The CDR3 extends 3 residues past the end of the read, so its final part is completed from the germline J gene. The rearrangement uses TRBV30 and TRBJ2-2; possibly TRBD2 for D (6 bases). Trimming pared 6 bases from V and 5 bases from J, leaving 13 bases between. CDR3 size: 13 residues. In germline, CDR1 is GTSNPN, CDR2 SVGIG (reference sequence). CDR3 in amino acids: CACPTRRTGELFF. Partial CDR3 DNA: TGTGCCTGCCCGACTAGGCGGACCGGGGAG. The full variable domain, its missing parts supplied by reference TRBV30 and TRBJ2-2, is SQTIHQWPATLVQPVGSPLSLECTVEGTSNPNLYWYRQAAGRGLQLLFYSVGIGQISSEVPQNLSASRPQDRQFILSSKKLLLSDSGFYLCACPTRRTGELFFGEGSRLTVL.